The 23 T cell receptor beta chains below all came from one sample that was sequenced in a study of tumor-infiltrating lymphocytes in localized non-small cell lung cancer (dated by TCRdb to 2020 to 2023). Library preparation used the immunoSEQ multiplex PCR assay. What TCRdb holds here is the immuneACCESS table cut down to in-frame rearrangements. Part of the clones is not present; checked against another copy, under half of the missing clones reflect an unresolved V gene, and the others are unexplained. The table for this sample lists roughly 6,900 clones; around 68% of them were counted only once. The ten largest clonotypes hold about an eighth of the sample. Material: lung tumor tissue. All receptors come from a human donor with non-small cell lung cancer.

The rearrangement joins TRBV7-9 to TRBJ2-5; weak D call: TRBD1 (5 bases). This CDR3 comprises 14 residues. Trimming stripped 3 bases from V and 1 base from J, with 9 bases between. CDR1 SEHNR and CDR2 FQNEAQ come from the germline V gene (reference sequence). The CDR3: CASSLIQAQETQYF. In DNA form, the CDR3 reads TGTGCCAGCAGCTTGATACAGGCCCAAGAGACCCAGTACTTC.

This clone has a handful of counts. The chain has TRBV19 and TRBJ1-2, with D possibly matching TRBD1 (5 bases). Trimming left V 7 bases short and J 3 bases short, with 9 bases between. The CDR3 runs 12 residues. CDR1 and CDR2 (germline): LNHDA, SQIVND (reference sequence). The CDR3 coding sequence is TGTGCCAGTACAGGGACGGACTATGGCTACACCTTC. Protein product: CASTGTDYGYTF.

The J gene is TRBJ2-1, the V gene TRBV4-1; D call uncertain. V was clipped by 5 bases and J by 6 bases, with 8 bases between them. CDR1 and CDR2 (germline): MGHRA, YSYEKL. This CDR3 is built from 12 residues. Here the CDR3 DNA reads TGCGCCAGCAGCGGACGCGGCAATGAGCAGTTCTTC. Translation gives CASSGRGNEQFF.

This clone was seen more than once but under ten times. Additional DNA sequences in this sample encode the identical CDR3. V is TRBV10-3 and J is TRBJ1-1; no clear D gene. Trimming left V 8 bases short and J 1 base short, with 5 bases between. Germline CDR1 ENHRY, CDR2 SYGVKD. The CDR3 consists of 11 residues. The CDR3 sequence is CAIRGNTEAFF. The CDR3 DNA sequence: TGTGCCATCCGAGGGAACACTGAAGCTTTCTTT.

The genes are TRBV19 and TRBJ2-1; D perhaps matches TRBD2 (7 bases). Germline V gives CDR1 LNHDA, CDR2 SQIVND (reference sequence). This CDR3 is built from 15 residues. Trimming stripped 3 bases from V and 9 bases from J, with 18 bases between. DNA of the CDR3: TGTGCCAGTAGTATCGGTGGACTAGGGGGGTTTGAGCAGTTCTTC. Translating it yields CASSIGGLGGFEQFF.

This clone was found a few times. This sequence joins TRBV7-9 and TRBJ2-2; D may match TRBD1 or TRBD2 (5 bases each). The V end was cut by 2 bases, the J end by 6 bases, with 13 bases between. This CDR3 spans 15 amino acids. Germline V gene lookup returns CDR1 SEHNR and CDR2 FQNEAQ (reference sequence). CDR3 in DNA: TGTGCCAGCAGCTTAAGGGACGGAGGCCCCGGGGAGCTGTTTTTT. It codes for CASSLRDGGPGELFF.

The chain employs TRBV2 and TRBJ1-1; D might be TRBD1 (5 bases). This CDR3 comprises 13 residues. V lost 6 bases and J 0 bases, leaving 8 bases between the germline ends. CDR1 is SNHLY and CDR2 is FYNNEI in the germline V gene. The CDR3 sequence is CASRGQLNTEAFF. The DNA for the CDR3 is TGTGCCAGCAGGGGGCAGTTGAACACTGAAGCTTTCTTT.

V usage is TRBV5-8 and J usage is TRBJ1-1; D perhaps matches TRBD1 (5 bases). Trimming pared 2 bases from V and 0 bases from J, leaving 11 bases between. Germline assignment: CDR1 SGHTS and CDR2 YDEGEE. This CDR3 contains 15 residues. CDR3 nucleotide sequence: TGTGCCAGCAGCTTTGGGGACGGACTGAACACTGAAGCTTTCTTT. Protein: CASSFGDGLNTEAFF.

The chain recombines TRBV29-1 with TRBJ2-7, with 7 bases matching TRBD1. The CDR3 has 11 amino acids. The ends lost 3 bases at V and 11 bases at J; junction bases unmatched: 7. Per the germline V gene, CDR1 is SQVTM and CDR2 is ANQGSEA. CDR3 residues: CSVDGSQGEYF. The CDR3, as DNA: TGCAGCGTTGACGGCTCTCAGGGGGAGTACTTC.

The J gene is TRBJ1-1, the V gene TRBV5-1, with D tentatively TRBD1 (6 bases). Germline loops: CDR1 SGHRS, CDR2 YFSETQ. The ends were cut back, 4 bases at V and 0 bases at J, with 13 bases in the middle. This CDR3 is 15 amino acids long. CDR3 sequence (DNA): TGCGCCAGCAGCCCGGGACACTTAATGAACACTGAAGCTTTCTTT. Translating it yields CASSPGHLMNTEAFF.

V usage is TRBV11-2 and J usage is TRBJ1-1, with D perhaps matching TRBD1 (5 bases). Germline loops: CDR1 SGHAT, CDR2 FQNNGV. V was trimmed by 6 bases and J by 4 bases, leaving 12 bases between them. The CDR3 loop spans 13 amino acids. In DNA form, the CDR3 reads TGTGCCAGCAGGGACGGGGCGGGCACTGAAGCTTTCTTT. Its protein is CASRDGAGTEAFF.

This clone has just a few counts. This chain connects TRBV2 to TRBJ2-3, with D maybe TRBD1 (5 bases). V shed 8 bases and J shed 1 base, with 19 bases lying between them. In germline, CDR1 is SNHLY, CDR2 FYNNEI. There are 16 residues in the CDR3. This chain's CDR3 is CASAQGLGLGTDTQYF. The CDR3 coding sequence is TGTGCCAGCGCCCAGGGTCTCGGGCTTGGCACAGATACGCAGTATTTT.

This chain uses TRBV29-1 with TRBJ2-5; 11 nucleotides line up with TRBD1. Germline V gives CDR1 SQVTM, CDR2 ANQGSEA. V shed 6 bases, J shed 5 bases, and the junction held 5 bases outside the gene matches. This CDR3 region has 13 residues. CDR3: CSVGTGGVETQYF. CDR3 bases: TGCAGCGTGGGGACAGGGGGAGTGGAGACCCAGTACTTC.

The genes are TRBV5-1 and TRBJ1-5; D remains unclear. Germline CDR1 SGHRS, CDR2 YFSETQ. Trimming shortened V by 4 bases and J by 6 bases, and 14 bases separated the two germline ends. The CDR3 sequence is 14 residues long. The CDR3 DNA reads TGCGCCAGCAGCCCGAACCCGGCGGGTCAGCCCCAGCATTTT. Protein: CASSPNPAGQPQHF.

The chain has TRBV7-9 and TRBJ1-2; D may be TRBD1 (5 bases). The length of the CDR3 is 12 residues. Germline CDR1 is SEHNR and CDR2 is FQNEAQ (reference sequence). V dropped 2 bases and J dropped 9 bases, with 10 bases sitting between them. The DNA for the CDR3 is TGTGCCAGCAGCTTACTTCCAGGGAGCTACACCTTC. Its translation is CASSLLPGSYTF.

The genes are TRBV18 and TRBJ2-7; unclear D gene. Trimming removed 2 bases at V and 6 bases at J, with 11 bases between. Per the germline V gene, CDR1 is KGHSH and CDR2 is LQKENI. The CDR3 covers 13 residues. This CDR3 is CASSPYAQSEQYF. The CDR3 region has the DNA TGTGCCAGCTCACCATACGCTCAGTCCGAGCAGTACTTC.

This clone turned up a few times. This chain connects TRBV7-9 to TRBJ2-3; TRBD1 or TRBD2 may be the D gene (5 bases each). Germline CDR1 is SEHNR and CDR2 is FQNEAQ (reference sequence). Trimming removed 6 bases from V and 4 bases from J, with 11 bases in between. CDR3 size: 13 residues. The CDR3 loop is CASSEGSADTQYF. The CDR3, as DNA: TGTGCCAGCAGTGAGGGGAGCGCAGATACGCAGTATTTT.

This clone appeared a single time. The CDR3 DNA is TGCGCCAGCAGCACCAGGGGTTATGGCTACACCTTC. Amino acids: CASSTRGYGYTF. The chain is built from TRBV5-1 and TRBJ1-2, with D maybe TRBD1 (6 bases). CDR1 and CDR2 (germline): SGHRS, YFSETQ. This CDR3 has 12 residues. Trimming cost V 4 bases and J 5 bases, with 9 bases left between them. Supplemented by reference TRBV5-1 and TRBJ1-2, the full variable domain reads KAGVTQTPRYLIKTRGQQVTLSCSPISGHRSVSWYQQTPGQGLQFLFEYFSETQRNKGNFPGRFSGRQFSNSRSEMNVSTLELGDSALYLCASSTRGYGYTFGSGTRLTVV.

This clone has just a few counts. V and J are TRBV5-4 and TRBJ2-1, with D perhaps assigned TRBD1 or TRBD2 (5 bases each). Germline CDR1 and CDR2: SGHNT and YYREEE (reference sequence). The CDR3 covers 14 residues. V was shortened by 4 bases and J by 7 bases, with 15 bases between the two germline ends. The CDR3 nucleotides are TGTGCCAGCAGCCCAGTTGGGGACCGGAATGAGCAGTTCTTC. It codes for CASSPVGDRNEQFF.

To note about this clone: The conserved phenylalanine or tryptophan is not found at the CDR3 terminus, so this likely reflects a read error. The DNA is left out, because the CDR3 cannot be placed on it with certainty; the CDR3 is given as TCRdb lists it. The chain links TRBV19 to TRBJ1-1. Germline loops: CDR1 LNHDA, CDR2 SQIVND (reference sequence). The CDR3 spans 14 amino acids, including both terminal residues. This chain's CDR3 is CASKKVKSGFGVRD.

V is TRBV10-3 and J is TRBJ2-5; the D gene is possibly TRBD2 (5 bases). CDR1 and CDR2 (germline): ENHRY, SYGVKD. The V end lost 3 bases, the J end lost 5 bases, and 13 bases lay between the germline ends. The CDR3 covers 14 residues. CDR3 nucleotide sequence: TGTGCCATCAGTGACTCGGGGTATTCGGAGACCCAGTACTTC. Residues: CAISDSGYSETQYF.

The CDR3 reads CASRAGQVDWEKLFF. DNA for the CDR3: TGTGCCAGCAGGGCCGGACAGGTAGATTGGGAAAAACTGTTTTTT. The chain uses TRBV6-1 and TRBJ1-4, with TRBD1 matching over 7 bases. CDR1 is MNHNS, CDR2 SASEGT, per germline. CDR3 length: 15 residues. V lost 6 bases, J lost 8 bases, and 12 bases stayed unmatched.

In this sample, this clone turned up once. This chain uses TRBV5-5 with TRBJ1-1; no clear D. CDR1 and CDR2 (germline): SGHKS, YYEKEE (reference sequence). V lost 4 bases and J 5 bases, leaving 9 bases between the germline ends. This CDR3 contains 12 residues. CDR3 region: CASSQPGTEAFF. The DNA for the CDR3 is TGTGCCAGCAGCCAACCTGGGACTGAAGCTTTCTTT.